The 18 T cell receptor beta chains reported below all come from one sample, sequenced in a study of technical replicates of blood from several donors. Produced via immunoSEQ multiplex PCR; TCRdb's table is partial and in-frame only. The sample lists more than 65,000 clones, approximately 93% seen once, with around 0.43% in the top ten. The sequencing input was T cells isolated from PBMCs. These receptors all stem from a human donor in good health.

The rearrangement links TRBV9 to TRBJ2-1; TRBD2 is a possible D gene (5 bases). With 0 bases removed from V and 8 bases from J, the gap between germline ends came to 15 bases. The CDR3 has 15 amino acids. Germline V gene lookup returns CDR1 SGDLS and CDR2 YYNGEE. The CDR3 loop reads CASSVAIGLADEQFF. The CDR3 DNA reads as TGTGCCAGCAGCGTAGCTATTGGGCTAGCCGATGAGCAGTTCTTC. The entire variable domain, with the rest obtained from reference TRBV9 and TRBJ2-1, is as follows: DSGVTQTPKHLITATGQRVTLRCSPRSGDLSVYWYQQSLDQGLQFLIQYYNGEERAKGNILERFSAQQFPDLHSELNLSSLELGDSALYFCASSVAIGLADEQFFGPGTRLTVL.

The chain joins TRBV29-1 to TRBJ2-7, with D unclear. The V end was cut by 4 bases, the J end by 2 bases, with 6 bases between. This CDR3 has 11 residues. Germline loops: CDR1 SQVTM, CDR2 ANQGSEA. The CDR3 DNA is TGCAGCGTTGGTTTAACCTACGAGCAGTACTTC. Its protein is CSVGLTYEQYF.

The gene calls are TRBV4-2 and TRBJ2-3; no definite D call. CDR1 is LGHNA, CDR2 YNFKEQ, per germline. Trimming pared 0 bases from V and 2 bases from J, leaving 9 bases between. The CDR3 totals 15 residues. The CDR3 reads CASSQDQQNTDTQYF. The CDR3 nucleotides are TGTGCCAGCAGCCAAGATCAACAGAACACAGATACGCAGTATTTT.

The chain couples TRBV28 to TRBJ1-1; D call uncertain. The CDR3 contains 16 residues. Trimming removed 3 bases from V and 5 bases from J, with 19 bases in between. CDR1 and CDR2 (germline): MDHEN, SYDVKM. The CDR3 reads CASSFFFGGERTEAFF. CDR3 nucleotide sequence: TGTGCCAGCAGTTTTTTCTTTGGTGGGGAGAGGACTGAAGCTTTCTTT.

The chain links TRBV5-1 to TRBJ2-1; a possible D gene is TRBD1 (6 bases). Germline V gene sequence: CDR1 SGHRS, CDR2 YFSETQ. V was trimmed by 0 bases and J by 10 bases, leaving 14 bases between them. The CDR3 covers 14 residues. CDR3 in amino acids: CASSLEFGTTEQFF. The DNA for the CDR3 is TGCGCCAGCAGCTTGGAATTCGGGACAACGGAGCAGTTCTTC.

The V and J genes are TRBV4-1 and TRBJ2-5, with 12 bases aligning to TRBD2. V trimming: 2 bases; J trimming: 5 bases; junction bases outside the gene matches: 6. CDR1 and CDR2 from the germline V gene are MGHRA and YSYEKL. The CDR3 runs 16 residues. CDR3 residues: CASSQLALAGGETQYF. The CDR3 DNA sequence: TGCGCCAGCAGCCAACTGGCACTAGCGGGAGGTGAGACCCAGTACTTC.

The chain recombines TRBV7-2 with TRBJ2-2, with D possibly TRBD1 on 6 matching bases. Trimming removed 6 bases at V and 0 bases at J, with 11 bases between. This CDR3 is built from 15 residues. The V gene's germline CDR1 is SGHTA and CDR2 FQGNSA. CDR3 sequence (DNA): TGTGCCAGCAGGAAAGGGGGATCGAACACCGGGGAGCTGTTTTTT. Protein: CASRKGGSNTGELFF. Using reference TRBV7-2 and TRBJ2-2 for the parts outside the CDR3, the full variable domain is GAGVSQSPSNKVTEKGKDVELRCDPISGHTALYWYRQSLGQGLEFLIYFQGNSAPDKSGLPSDRFSAERTGGSVSTLTIQRTQQEDSAVYLCASRKGGSNTGELFFGEGSRLTVL.

The rearrangement uses TRBV7-6 and TRBJ2-7, with D tentatively TRBD1 (5 bases). This CDR3 is built from 15 residues. Germline CDR1 SGHVS, CDR2 FNYEAQ. The V end was cut by 0 bases, the J end by 2 bases, with 11 bases between. CDR3: CASSLAPQGPYEQYF. In nucleotides, the CDR3 is TGTGCCAGCAGCTTAGCGCCCCAGGGCCCCTACGAGCAGTACTTC.

The J gene is TRBJ2-7, the V gene TRBV6-6, with D possibly matching TRBD1 (6 bases). Trimming pared 6 bases from V and 0 bases from J, leaving 12 bases between. This CDR3 has 14 residues. The germline CDR1 and CDR2 sequences are MNHNY and SVGAGI (reference sequence). The CDR3 nucleotides read TGTGCCAGCAGCGAGGGACATAACTCCTACGAGCAGTACTTC. It codes for CASSEGHNSYEQYF.

This sequence joins TRBV7-2 and TRBJ2-7, with TRBD2 identical over 7 bases. CDR1 is SGHTA and CDR2 is FQGNSA in the germline V gene. The CDR3 has 16 amino acids. Trimming removed 5 bases from V and 2 bases from J; junction bases left unmatched: 12. CDR3 sequence: CASSVNGGEETYEQYF. CDR3 in DNA: TGTGCCAGCAGCGTAAATGGGGGGGAGGAGACCTACGAGCAGTACTTC.

The chain is built from TRBV4-3 and TRBJ2-7, with TRBD1 identical over 9 bases. V gave up 4 bases and J gave up 7 bases; unmatched junction bases: 8. Germline loops: CDR1 LGHNA, CDR2 YSLEER. CDR3 size: 14 residues. The CDR3 here is CASSPGTGSWEQYF. CDR3 in DNA: TGCGCCAGCAGCCCCGGGACAGGGTCGTGGGAGCAGTACTTC.

The rearrangement uses TRBV9 and TRBJ2-1, with no clear D. The CDR3 is 15 residues long. V lost 0 bases and J 0 bases, leaving 7 bases between the germline ends. Germline lookup yields CDR1 SGDLS and CDR2 YYNGEE. For the CDR3, the DNA is TGTGCCAGCAGCGTAGCCGCCAGCTCCTACAATGAGCAGTTCTTC. It encodes CASSVAASSYNEQFF.

V and J are TRBV11-3 and TRBJ2-5; 9 bases fit TRBD2. Germline V gives CDR1 SGHNT, CDR2 YENEEA. This CDR3 comprises 15 residues. V lost 1 base and J lost 3; bases outside the gene matches: 3. The CDR3 bases are TGTGCCAGCAGCTTAGGGGGACTAGCAGAAGAGACCCAGTACTTC. The encoded protein is CASSLGGLAEETQYF.

V and J are TRBV5-4 and TRBJ2-7; a possible D gene is TRBD1 (6 bases). The CDR3 spans 13 residues. Deletions cut 3 bases from V and 3 bases from J, with 10 bases between. The germline V gene encodes CDR1 SGHNT and CDR2 YYREEE (reference sequence). The CDR3, as DNA: TGTGCCAGCAGCTCTAGGGACAACTACGAGCAGTACTTC. This sequence encodes CASSSRDNYEQYF.

The rearrangement links TRBV30 to TRBJ2-1; 8 nucleotides line up with TRBD2. CDR1 is GTSNPN and CDR2 is SVGIG in the germline V gene (reference sequence). The CDR3 loop spans 12 amino acids. Trimming cost V 7 bases and J 5 bases; bases outside gene matches: 4. CDR3 region: CASSGSNNEQFF. In nucleotides, the CDR3 is TGTGCCTCCAGCGGGAGCAACAATGAGCAGTTCTTC.

This sequence joins TRBV7-2 and TRBJ1-1; 7 bases fit TRBD1. Germline CDR1 SGHTA, CDR2 FQGNSA. J was trimmed by 5 bases and V by 5 bases; bases with no gene match: 5. The CDR3 contains 13 residues. CDR3 residues: CASSQTGDTEAFF. The CDR3, as DNA: TGTGCCAGCAGCCAAACAGGGGATACTGAAGCTTTCTTT.

V is TRBV2 and J is TRBJ2-4; D might be TRBD1 (6 bases). V was cut by 1 base and J by 3 bases, with 10 bases left in between. Per the germline V gene, CDR1 is SNHLY and CDR2 is FYNNEI. The CDR3 is made up of 15 amino acids. The CDR3 here is CASSEGTAGKNIQYF. CDR3 coding DNA: TGTGCCAGCAGTGAAGGGACAGCAGGCAAAAACATTCAGTACTTC.

The V gene is TRBV5-6, the J gene TRBJ1-1; perhaps TRBD1 as D (5 bases). Germline V gives CDR1 SGHDT, CDR2 YYEEEE. Between the trimmed V and J ends, which lost 0 bases and 6 bases, there was a span of 18 bases. This CDR3 has 16 amino acids. CDR3 amino acids: CASSLVTGERDPEAFF. The CDR3 region has the DNA TGTGCCAGCAGCTTGGTTACGGGGGAGAGGGACCCTGAAGCTTTCTTT.